This TCR beta chain is drawn from a study of blood T cells in healthy people across ages. The overall study: Researchers report that template switching captured about one barcoded beta molecule per two T cells.

Sample-barcoded 5' priming and a J-beta primer mix drove a second PCR of about 6 to 12 cycles. Using its own MiXCR run on the 5' RACE reads, TCRdb lists one record per CDR3 protein. The table has around 780,000 distinct CDR3 sequences, more than 50% seen once. Findings and caveats of the study: Possibly, changes in expanded clonotypes were confounded because donor CMV status was unknown. Reliance upon unsorted PBMCs precluded definitive naive versus antigen-experienced comparison. A roughly linear age-dependent decrease characterized TCR beta diversity per million T cells.

The CDR3 sequence is 15 residues long. CDR1 is SNHLY and CDR2 is FYNNEI in the germline V gene. Trimming stripped 4 bases from V and 3 bases from J, with 15 bases between. This clonotype was picked up one time. Its antigen is currently unknown. The chain uses TRBV2 and TRBJ1-2; D gene ambiguous. Material for sequencing was blood. The sequence came from a man between 40 and 49 years old in good health. The CDR3 protein is CASSASDILDYGYTF. The CDR3 DNA reads TGTGCCAGCAGTGCGAGTGACATCCTGGACTATGGCTACACCTTC.